This T cell receptor beta chain was captured by sequencing in a study of Graves' ophthalmopathy and Graves' hyperthyroidism. Patients with other autoimmune diseases, uncontrolled infections, pregnancy or lactation were excluded. The sequenced template was RNA, covering the TCR beta CDR3 region. HTBI-primed first-round RT-PCR preceded second-round multiplex PCR. Each CDR3 protein gets one entry after TCRdb re-called the multiplex PCR reads with MiXCR. In the table there are hundreds of thousands of distinct CDR3 sequences, around a fifth of which are singletons. This CDR3 has 13 amino acids. CDR1 and CDR2 (germline): SQVTM, ANQGSEA. V was clipped by 5 bases and J by 3 bases; unmatched bases: 3. This clonotype occurred many times.

The sequenced material came from peripheral blood. This chain uses TRBV29-1 with TRBJ2-7, with 11 bases aligning to TRBD1. This TCR was recovered from a woman in her late teens or twenties with stable Graves' hyperthyroidism. Some clones in this sample may be carry-over from other donors' samples. CDR3 protein: CSVSGTGGYEQYF. The CDR3 nucleotides read TGCAGCGTTTCCGGGACAGGGGGCTACGAGCAGTACTTC.